The 23 T cell receptor beta chains below were found in one sample sequenced in a study of radiotherapy plus CTLA-4 blockade in lung cancer. Method: immunoSEQ multiplex PCR; TCRdb's copy keeps in-frame clones and lacks some. The table lists around 110,000 clones, more than 75% of them singletons. The input for sequencing was peripheral blood, taken from a patient treated with radiotherapy plus ipilimumab. All receptors derive from a human donor with non-small cell lung cancer that progressed on radiotherapy plus ipilimumab. Some clones in this sample may be carry-over from other donors' samples.

The V gene is TRBV7-9, the J gene TRBJ2-7, with D unclear. There are 14 residues in the CDR3. V dropped 3 bases and J dropped 6 bases, with 15 bases sitting between them. Germline assignment: CDR1 SEHNR and CDR2 FQNEAQ (reference sequence). In DNA form, the CDR3 reads TGTGCCAGCAGCTTTGGGTCCGAGGTCCTCGAGCAGTACTTC. As protein: CASSFGSEVLEQYF.

In its sample, this clone was seen once. The V call is TRBV7-2, the J call TRBJ2-1; D is perhaps TRBD1 (5 bases). Trimming removed 0 bases from V and 10 bases from J, with 13 bases in between. Germline-derived CDR1 and CDR2 are SGHTA and FQGNSA. There are 14 residues in the CDR3. The CDR3 sequence: CASSLAALDTEQFF. The CDR3 DNA reads as TGTGCCAGCAGCTTAGCGGCTCTGGACACAGAGCAGTTCTTC.

The J gene is TRBJ2-3, the V gene TRBV27; D perhaps matches TRBD2 (5 bases). The V and J ends lost 7 bases and 3 bases respectively, with 14 bases between them. The CDR3 consists of 14 residues. Germline CDR1 MNHEY, CDR2 SMNVEV (reference sequence). The DNA of the CDR3 is TGTGCCAGCAATCCATTTGGAGGTACAGATACGCAGTATTTT. It translates to CASNPFGGTDTQYF.

This CDR3 is CASSHEETQYF. CDR3 nucleotide sequence: TGTGCCAGCAGCCATGAAGAGACCCAGTACTTC. The genes are TRBV7-8 and TRBJ2-5; no clear D. CDR1 SGHVS and CDR2 FQNEAQ come from the germline V gene. The germline V and J ends were trimmed by 5 bases and 3 bases, with 4 bases remaining between them. The CDR3 runs to 11 residues.

The gene calls are TRBV4-3 and TRBJ2-3, with D possibly TRBD1 on 5 matching bases. Looked up from germline, CDR1 is LGHNA and CDR2 is YSLEER. This CDR3 spans 15 amino acids. V was shortened by 2 bases and J by 2 bases, with 11 bases between the two germline ends. Written as DNA, the CDR3 is TGCGCCAGCAGCCAACTATTAGGGGCCACAGATACGCAGTATTTT. It is translated as CASSQLLGATDTQYF.

On this clone: Relative to the germline gene, one junction end is altered; a read error may explain this. The chain couples TRBV5-1 to TRBJ1-2, with D possibly matching TRBD1 (5 bases). The CDR3 length is 14 residues. Germline V lookup: CDR1 SGHRS, CDR2 YFSETQ. The CDR3 is CASSLEGAVYGCTF. CDR3 in DNA: TGCGCCAGCAGCTTGGAAGGGGCAGTGTATGGCTGCACCTTC.

The J gene is TRBJ2-3, the V gene TRBV7-9; 10 positions agree with TRBD1. This CDR3 spans 15 amino acids. Germline assignment: CDR1 SEHNR and CDR2 FQNEAQ (reference sequence). V shed 5 bases and J 5 bases; nucleotides not matched to a gene: 7. This chain's CDR3 is CASSKRQGAEDTQYF. CDR3 nucleotides: TGTGCCAGCAGCAAAAGACAGGGGGCCGAAGATACGCAGTATTTT.

This clone was counted only a few times. The chain carries TRBV5-1 and TRBJ1-1; weak D call: TRBD1 (5 bases). CDR3 size: 14 residues. V lost 4 bases and J 1 base, leaving 11 bases between the germline ends. The V gene's germline CDR1 is SGHRS and CDR2 YFSETQ. The CDR3 sequence: CASSPLTENTEAFF. The CDR3 bases are TGCGCCAGCAGCCCCCTGACAGAGAACACTGAAGCTTTCTTT. The full variable domain, rest sourced from reference TRBV5-1 and TRBJ1-1, is KAGVTQTPRYLIKTRGQQVTLSCSPISGHRSVSWYQQTPGQGLQFLFEYFSETQRNKGNFPGRFSGRQFSNSRSEMNVSTLELGDSALYLCASSPLTENTEAFFGQGTRLTVV.

CDR3 protein: CASSLGLAGVETQYF. CDR3 in DNA: TGTGCCAGCAGCTTGGGCCTAGCGGGAGTTGAGACCCAGTACTTC. The chain employs TRBV5-4 and TRBJ2-5, with 10 bases that match TRBD2. Germline loops: CDR1 SGHNT, CDR2 YYREEE (reference sequence). This CDR3 spans 15 amino acids. Germline trimming cut 0 bases from V and 5 bases from J; bases unmatched to any gene: 4.

This clone came up once. V gene TRBV7-8 combines with J gene TRBJ2-5; the D gene is possibly TRBD1 (5 bases). V was pared by 5 bases and J by 5 bases, with 21 bases between. The CDR3 loop spans 16 amino acids. The V gene's germline CDR1 is SGHVS and CDR2 FQNEAQ. The CDR3 loop is CASSPRVLSVRETQYF. The CDR3 bases are TGTGCCAGCAGCCCCAGGGTATTGAGTGTGCGGGAGACCCAGTACTTC.

The chain uses TRBV5-1 and TRBJ1-2; a possible D gene is TRBD1 (5 bases). CDR1 SGHRS and CDR2 YFSETQ come from the germline V gene. The CDR3 is 14 residues long. The V end lost 0 bases, the J end lost 2 bases, and 8 bases lay between the germline ends. CDR3 DNA: TGCGCCAGCAGCTTGGAGTCAGGGAACTATGGCTACACCTTC. It codes for CASSLESGNYGYTF.

With respect to this clone: This CDR3 is also generated by other DNA sequences in the sample. The chain couples TRBV5-1 to TRBJ1-1; possibly TRBD1 for D (6 bases). Trimming took off 4 bases at V and 5 bases at J, with 12 bases between the two ends. CDR1 and CDR2 from the germline V gene are SGHRS and YFSETQ. CDR3 length: 13 amino acids. CDR3 amino acids: CASSEQGGTEAFF. For the CDR3, the DNA is TGCGCCAGCAGCGAACAGGGTGGGACTGAAGCTTTCTTT. The variable domain in full, with the rest retrieved from reference TRBV5-1 and TRBJ1-1, is KAGVTQTPRYLIKTRGQQVTLSCSPISGHRSVSWYQQTPGQGLQFLFEYFSETQRNKGNFPGRFSGRQFSNSRSEMNVSTLELGDSALYLCASSEQGGTEAFFGQGTRLTVV.

This clone has a handful of counts. The CDR3 nucleotides are TGTGCCAGTAGTCCCATAGAGGGACTAGCGGGGACCCAGTACTTC. It translates to CASSPIEGLAGTQYF. J is TRBJ2-5 and V is TRBV19; 12 nucleotides line up with TRBD2. Germline V gives CDR1 LNHDA, CDR2 SQIVND (reference sequence). CDR3 length: 15 residues. V lost 5 bases, J lost 7 bases, and 8 bases stayed unmatched. The full variable domain, in which reference TRBV19 and TRBJ2-5 provide the parts outside the CDR3, is DGGITQSPKYLFRKEGQNVTLSCEQNLNHDAMYWYRQDPGQGLRLIYYSQIVNDFQKGDIAEGYSVSREKKESFPLTVTSAQKNPTAFYLCASSPIEGLAGTQYFGPGTRLLVL.

The chain uses TRBV11-2 and TRBJ2-7; 10 bases map to TRBD1. CDR1 and CDR2 (germline): SGHAT, FQNNGV. After removal of 4 bases from V and 4 bases from J, the junction contained 4 bases not matched to a gene. The CDR3 has 14 amino acids. The CDR3 nucleotides are TGTGCCAGCAGCTGGGGACAGGGGAGTTACGAGCAGTACTTC. Translating gives CASSWGQGSYEQYF.

The rearrangement uses TRBV6-1 and TRBJ1-1, with D unclear. The CDR3 is 13 residues long. Germline V gene lookup returns CDR1 MNHNS and CDR2 SASEGT. V was clipped by 2 bases and J by 4 bases, with 8 bases between them. The CDR3 region is CASSENWGTEAFF. For the CDR3, the DNA is TGTGCCAGCAGTGAAAATTGGGGCACTGAAGCTTTCTTT.

This rearrangement joins TRBV5-1 to TRBJ1-6; TRBD1 matches at 9 bases. The CDR3 totals 14 residues. Looked up from germline, CDR1 is SGHRS and CDR2 is YFSETQ. The J segment lost 14 bases and the V segment lost 0 bases, leaving 6 bases of the junction unmatched. CDR3 nucleotide sequence: TGCGCCAGCAGCTTGGGGACAGGGGAAAAATCCCTCCACTTT. Protein product: CASSLGTGEKSLHF.

The CDR3 sequence is CASSLEAGNNSPLHF. CDR3 bases: TGTGCCAGCAGCTTAGAGGCAGGGAATAATTCACCCCTCCACTTT. The chain employs TRBV7-2 and TRBJ1-6; TRBD1 is a possible D gene (5 bases). CDR3 size: 15 residues. Germline CDR1 is SGHTA and CDR2 is FQGNSA. V gave up 1 base and J gave up 5 bases, with 9 bases separating them. Based on the CDR3 plus reference TRBV7-2 and TRBJ1-6, the full variable domain is GAGVSQSPSNKVTEKGKDVELRCDPISGHTALYWYRQSLGQGLEFLIYFQGNSAPDKSGLPSDRFSAERTGGSVSTLTIQRTQQEDSAVYLCASSLEAGNNSPLHFGNGTRLTVT.

The J gene is TRBJ2-5, the V gene TRBV19, with TRBD1 matching 7 bases. The J call may be wrong; the DNA end is better matched by TRBJ2-7. The CDR3 extends over 14 amino acids. The germline CDR1 and CDR2 sequences are LNHDA and SQIVND (reference sequence). The CDR3 spells CASSTYRGSYEQYF. CDR3 nucleotides: TGTGCCAGTAGTACCTACAGGGGCTCCTACGAGCAGTACTTC.

This chain connects TRBV7-3 to TRBJ1-1, with a tentative D call TRBD1 (5 bases). Trimming left V 5 bases short and J 3 bases short, with 10 bases between. CDR3 length equals 13 residues. CDR1 SGHTA and CDR2 FQGTGA come from the germline V gene. CDR3 sequence: CASSRGQDTEAFF. Written as DNA, the CDR3 is TGTGCCAGCAGCCGCGGACAAGACACTGAAGCTTTCTTT.

The chain combines TRBV4-3 with TRBJ2-1, with 8 bases identical to TRBD1. Germline CDR1 is LGHNA and CDR2 is YSLEER. This CDR3 has 13 residues. Germline trimming cut 1 base from V and 14 bases from J; bases unmatched to any gene: 7. The CDR3: CASSQVTGVSEFF. The CDR3 bases are TGCGCCAGCAGCCAAGTGACAGGGGTATCGGAGTTCTTC.

V gene TRBV2 combines with J gene TRBJ2-5; 15 nucleotides match TRBD2. The V gene end was trimmed by 6 bases and the J gene end by 2 bases; junction bases not matched to a gene: 4. The CDR3 extends over 16 amino acids. Germline V gives CDR1 SNHLY, CDR2 FYNNEI. Here the CDR3 reads CASSGTSGGHQETQYF. The CDR3 DNA sequence: TGTGCCAGCAGCGGGACTAGCGGGGGGCATCAAGAGACCCAGTACTTC.

V gene TRBV5-1 combines with J gene TRBJ1-1; D is perhaps TRBD1 (6 bases). Germline V gene lookup returns CDR1 SGHRS and CDR2 YFSETQ. This CDR3 region has 14 residues. The V end lost 5 bases, the J end lost 4 bases, and 15 bases lay between the germline ends. The CDR3 DNA is TGCGCCAGCAGGATTCGGGGGGCGGCCACTGAAGCTTTCTTT. Its translation: CASRIRGAATEAFF.

The chain employs TRBV7-6 and TRBJ2-2; TRBD2 matches 9 bases. CDR1 and CDR2 from the germline V gene are SGHVS and FNYEAQ. The CDR3 has 17 residues. The V gene end was trimmed by 1 base and the J gene end by 4 bases; junction bases not matched to a gene: 7. CDR3 sequence reads: CASSLVSSGGRTGELFF. For the CDR3, the DNA is TGTGCCAGCAGCTTAGTTTCGAGCGGGGGGCGCACCGGGGAGCTGTTTTTT.